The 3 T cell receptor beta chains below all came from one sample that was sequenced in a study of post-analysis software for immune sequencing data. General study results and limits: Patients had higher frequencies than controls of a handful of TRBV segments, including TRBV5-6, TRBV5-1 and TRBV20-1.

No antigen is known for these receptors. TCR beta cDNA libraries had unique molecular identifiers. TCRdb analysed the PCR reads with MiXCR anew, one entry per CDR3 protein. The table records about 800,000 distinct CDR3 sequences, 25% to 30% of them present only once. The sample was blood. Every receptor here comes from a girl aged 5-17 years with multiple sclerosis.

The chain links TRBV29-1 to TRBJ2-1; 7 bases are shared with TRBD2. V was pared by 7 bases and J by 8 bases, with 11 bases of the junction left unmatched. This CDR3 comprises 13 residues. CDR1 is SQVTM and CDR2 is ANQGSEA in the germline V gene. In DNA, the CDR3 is TGCAGCGCCGCCGGGACTACCCTCTATGAGCAGTTCTTC. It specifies CSAAGTTLYEQFF.

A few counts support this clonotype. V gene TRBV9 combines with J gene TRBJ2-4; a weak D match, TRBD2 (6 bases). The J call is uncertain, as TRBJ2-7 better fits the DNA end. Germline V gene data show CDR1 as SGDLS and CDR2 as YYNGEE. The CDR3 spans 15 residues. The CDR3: CASSVSGTPFYEQYF. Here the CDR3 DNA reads TGTGCCAGCAGCGTATCCGGGACTCCCTTTTACGAGCAGTACTTC.

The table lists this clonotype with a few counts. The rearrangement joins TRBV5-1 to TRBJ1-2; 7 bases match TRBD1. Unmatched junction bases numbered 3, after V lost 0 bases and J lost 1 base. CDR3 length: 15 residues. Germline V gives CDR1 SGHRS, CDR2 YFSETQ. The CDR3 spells CASSLVTGDNYGYTF. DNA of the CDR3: TGCGCCAGCAGCTTGGTTACAGGGGATAACTATGGCTACACCTTC.